Listed here are 26 T cell receptor beta chains from one sample, sequenced in a study of early T cells in non-severe SARS-CoV-2 infection. MiXCR, run by TCRdb on the 5' RACE reads, gives a single entry per CDR3 protein. The sample shows 45,000 to 70,000 distinct CDR3 sequences, roughly 7.6% of them seen only once. Sequenced material: whole blood, taken at baseline. These TCRs come from an adult who was a healthcare worker with PCR-confirmed SARS-CoV-2 infection or an uninfected control (not recorded which).

This clonotype was picked up many times. This chain joins TRBV6-2 or TRBV6-3 and TRBJ2-7; the D is unclear. The CDR3 is made up of 12 amino acids. Germline values: CDR1 MNHEY, CDR2 SVGEGT. Trimming took off 2 bases at V and 5 bases at J, with 7 bases between the two ends. DNA for the CDR3: TGTGCCAGCAGTTACGGCGTTAACGAGCAGTACTTC. Protein: CASSYGVNEQYF.

This clonotype was seen a few times. The gene calls are TRBV28 and TRBJ2-1; D perhaps matches TRBD1 (6 bases). The CDR3 runs to 14 residues. Deletions cut 7 bases from V and 3 bases from J, with 13 bases between. CDR1 is MDHEN and CDR2 is SYDVKM in the germline V gene. The CDR3 spells CASTPRTDYNEQFF. DNA of the CDR3: TGTGCCAGCACTCCAAGGACAGACTACAATGAGCAGTTCTTC.

The rearrangement links TRBV6-2 or TRBV6-3 to TRBJ2-1; TRBD2 matches 15 bases. Germline V CDR1 and CDR2: MNHEY, SVGEGT. Unmatched junction bases numbered 10, after V lost 4 bases and J lost 3 bases. The CDR3 is 19 residues long. The DNA of the CDR3 is TGTGCCAGCAGTTCCCCTGGGGGACTAGCGGGAGGTGTCTACAATGAGCAGTTCTTC. Translated: CASSSPGGLAGGVYNEQFF.

In DNA form, the CDR3 reads TGTGCCACCAGTGATTCCGGGACAGGGCAGTTCTTC. Translating it yields CATSDSGTGQFF. The chain employs TRBV24-1 and TRBJ2-1; TRBD1 aligns across 8 bases. Germline CDR1 and CDR2: KGHDR and SFDVKD. With V trimmed by 2 bases and J by 12 bases, 2 bases remained unmatched. CDR3 size: 12 residues.

This clonotype occurred many times. The chain carries TRBV7-6 and TRBJ2-5; D ambiguous. Germline V gene data show CDR1 as SGHVS and CDR2 as FNYEAQ. Trimming took off 5 bases at V and 0 bases at J, with 4 bases between the two ends. The CDR3 extends over 12 amino acids. CDR3 DNA sequence: TGTGCCAGCAGCCTGTACCAAGAGACCCAGTACTTC. Translating gives CASSLYQETQYF.

The table lists this clonotype with many counts. V and J are TRBV7-7 and TRBJ2-2; 7 nucleotides match TRBD2. The trim removed 2 bases at V and 1 base at J, leaving 7 bases unmatched. The CDR3 spans 17 residues. Germline CDR1 and CDR2: SSHAT and FNYEAQ (reference sequence). The DNA of the CDR3 is TGTGCCAGCAGCTTAAATGGGGTAGCGGGGAACACCGGGGAGCTGTTTTTT. This codes for CASSLNGVAGNTGELFF.

This clonotype has more than one count but fewer than ten. The gene calls are TRBV30 and TRBJ2-3, with D maybe TRBD2 (6 bases). Trimming took off 5 bases at V and 8 bases at J, with 8 bases between the two ends. Germline values: CDR1 GTSNPN, CDR2 SVGIG (reference sequence). The CDR3 length is 10 residues. The CDR3 DNA sequence: TGTGCCTGGGCGACTAGTACGCAGTATTTT. The encoded protein is CAWATSTQYF.

In this sample, this clonotype turned up a few times. The V gene is TRBV12-3 or TRBV12-4, the J gene TRBJ2-4; D not resolved. Trimming took off 2 bases at V and 3 bases at J, with 8 bases between the two ends. The CDR3 sequence is 14 residues long. CDR3 protein: CASSLWASKNIQYF. CDR3 nucleotide sequence: TGTGCCAGCAGTTTATGGGCTAGCAAAAACATTCAGTACTTC.

This clonotype was observed a handful of times. This chain uses TRBV19 with TRBJ2-7; no clear D gene. V was clipped by 3 bases and J by 3 bases, with 12 bases between them. The CDR3 is 14 amino acids. Germline V gene sequence: CDR1 LNHDA, CDR2 SQIVND (reference sequence). This CDR3 is CASSMLGVDYEQYF. In DNA, the CDR3 is TGTGCCAGTAGTATGTTAGGAGTAGACTACGAGCAGTACTTC. Variable domain in full (rest from reference TRBV19 and TRBJ2-7): DGGITQSPKYLFRKEGQNVTLSCEQNLNHDAMYWYRQDPGQGLRLIYYSQIVNDFQKGDIAEGYSVSREKKESFPLTVTSAQKNPTAFYLCASSMLGVDYEQYFGPGTRLTVT.

This clonotype has a count of ten or more. V and J are TRBV5-1 and TRBJ2-1; possible D gene TRBD2, 6 bases. Looked up from germline, CDR1 is SGHRS and CDR2 is YFSETQ. This CDR3 spans 14 amino acids. V lost 4 bases, J lost 7 bases, and 15 bases lay in between. This CDR3 reads CASSPRIAENEQFF. The CDR3 bases are TGCGCCAGCAGCCCCCGGATAGCGGAGAATGAGCAGTTCTTC.

This clonotype was counted only a few times. The chain links TRBV27 to TRBJ2-7; 9 bases match TRBD1. Per the germline V gene, CDR1 is MNHEY and CDR2 is SMNVEV (reference sequence). The CDR3 runs to 15 residues. V dropped 6 bases and J dropped 3; count of bases not matched to a gene: 9. The CDR3 sequence: CASRMKDRGLYEQYF. For the CDR3, the DNA is TGTGCCAGCAGAATGAAGGACAGGGGCCTCTACGAGCAGTACTTC.

This clonotype has more than one count but fewer than ten. The gene calls are TRBV20-1 and TRBJ2-3; D may be TRBD2 (6 bases). Germline V CDR1 and CDR2: DFQATT, SNEGSKA (reference sequence). CDR3 length equals 12 residues. V lost 2 bases and J 7 bases, leaving 10 bases between the germline ends. This CDR3 is CSARLAMYTQYF. The CDR3 region has the DNA TGCAGTGCTAGACTAGCGATGTATACGCAGTATTTT.

In its sample, this clonotype was seen many times. The rearrangement uses TRBV7-2 and TRBJ2-3; the match to TRBD2 covers 7 bases. Trimming cost V 3 bases and J 0 bases; bases outside gene matches: 3. Germline loops: CDR1 SGHTA, CDR2 FQGNSA. The CDR3 has 15 amino acids. For the CDR3, the DNA is TGTGCCAGCAGCTTTAGCGGGTACAGCACAGATACGCAGTATTTT. It is translated as CASSFSGYSTDTQYF. Drawing the rest from reference TRBV7-2 and TRBJ2-3, the complete variable domain is GAGVSQSPSNKVTEKGKDVELRCDPISGHTALYWYRQSLGQGLEFLIYFQGNSAPDKSGLPSDRFSAERTGGSVSTLTIQRTQQEDSAVYLCASSFSGYSTDTQYFGPGTRLTVL.

This rearrangement joins TRBV4-1 to TRBJ2-7; 8 bases are shared with TRBD2. Germline trimming cut 3 bases from V and 2 bases from J; bases unmatched to any gene: 0. The CDR3 consists of 13 residues. Germline CDR1 is MGHRA and CDR2 is YSYEKL. The CDR3 DNA follows: TGCGCCAGCAGCCAGGGACTAGCCTACGAGCAGTACTTC. Its protein is CASSQGLAYEQYF.

This clonotype has ten or more counts. DNA of the CDR3: TGCGCCAGCAGCAAAGGGACAGAGAACACTGAAGCTTTCTTT. As protein: CASSKGTENTEAFF. The chain joins TRBV5-1 to TRBJ1-1, with 7 bases aligning to TRBD1. J lost 1 base, V lost 4 bases, and 4 bases had no gene match. This CDR3 comprises 14 residues. CDR1 is SGHRS and CDR2 is YFSETQ in the germline V gene. Full variable domain (remainder filled in from reference TRBV5-1 and TRBJ1-1): KAGVTQTPRYLIKTRGQQVTLSCSPISGHRSVSWYQQTPGQGLQFLFEYFSETQRNKGNFPGRFSGRQFSNSRSEMNVSTLELGDSALYLCASSKGTENTEAFFGQGTRLTVV.

There are many counts of this clonotype. The CDR3 here is CASSFVQYDNEQFF. In nucleotides, the CDR3 is TGTGCCAGCAGTTTCGTACAGTACGACAATGAGCAGTTCTTC. J is TRBJ2-1 and V is TRBV12-3 or TRBV12-4; no clear D gene. The CDR3 is made up of 14 amino acids. The V and J ends lost 3 bases and 5 bases respectively, with 11 bases between them.

This clonotype has ten or more counts. The chain uses TRBV29-1 and TRBJ2-5, with D perhaps TRBD1 or TRBD2 (5 bases each). Germline values: CDR1 SQVTM, CDR2 ANQGSEA. This CDR3 comprises 13 residues. The germline V and J ends were trimmed by 6 bases and 4 bases, with 15 bases remaining between them. CDR3 in DNA: TGCAGCGTCGAGGGACCCAGCGTAGAGACCCAGTACTTC. Encoded protein: CSVEGPSVETQYF.

A few counts support this clonotype. The V call is TRBV20-1, the J call TRBJ2-7, with a tentative D call TRBD2 (5 bases). CDR1 is DFQATT, CDR2 SNEGSKA, per germline (reference sequence). V was cut by 6 bases and J by 2 bases, with 17 bases left in between. The CDR3 has 14 amino acids. CDR3 sequence (DNA): TGCAGTGCGAGGTCAACTAGTCCTACCTACGAGCAGTACTTC. Translated, it gives CSARSTSPTYEQYF.

This clonotype was observed a few times. V gene TRBV4-2 combines with J gene TRBJ1-5; D is unresolved. There are 15 residues in the CDR3. V was pared by 6 bases and J by 1 base, with 13 bases between. CDR1 and CDR2 (germline): LGHNA, YNFKEQ. This CDR3 reads CASRTSHGSNQPQHF. The CDR3, as DNA: TGTGCCAGCAGGACGAGTCATGGAAGCAATCAGCCCCAGCATTTT.

Ten or more counts support this clonotype. V gene TRBV6-4 combines with J gene TRBJ2-3; TRBD1 matches 9 bases. The junction had 4 bases not matched to a gene; V was cut back by 4 bases and J by 2 bases. CDR3 length: 15 residues. The germline V gene has CDR1 MRHNA and CDR2 SNTAGT. The CDR3 DNA follows: TGTGCCAGCAGTGGGGGGACAGGGACCACAGATACGCAGTATTTT. Amino acid sequence: CASSGGTGTTDTQYF.

This clonotype was picked up many times. The chain employs TRBV25-1 and TRBJ2-7, with D uncertain. Germline CDR1 reads MGHDK; CDR2 reads SYGVNS. The V gene lost 3 bases and the J gene lost 2 bases, with 8 bases spanning the gap. The CDR3 extends over 13 amino acids. DNA of the CDR3: TGTGCCAGCAGTGATAGGCTAGCCTACGAGCAGTACTTC. Amino acids: CASSDRLAYEQYF.

The J gene is TRBJ2-5, the V gene TRBV7-9; D uncertain. There are 13 residues in the CDR3. Germline values: CDR1 SEHNR, CDR2 FQNEAQ (reference sequence). V lost 5 bases to trimming and J lost 5 bases, with 12 bases between them. Here the CDR3 reads CASSPTLHETQYF. The CDR3 bases are TGTGCCAGCAGCCCGACTTTGCACGAGACCCAGTACTTC.

The CDR3 bases are TGCGCCAGCAGCCAAGAAGGAAGGGATAATGAAAAACTGTTTTTT. It yields the protein CASSQEGRDNEKLFF. The rearrangement joins TRBV4-1 to TRBJ1-4; D gene ambiguous. Germline values: CDR1 MGHRA, CDR2 YSYEKL. The CDR3 loop spans 15 amino acids. V gave up 0 bases and J gave up 4 bases, with 9 bases separating them.

The chain links TRBV27 to TRBJ2-7; TRBD1 matches 9 bases. CDR3 length: 15 amino acids. Losses at the gene ends were 6 bases for V and 4 bases for J; bases not matched to a gene: 10. Germline V lookup: CDR1 MNHEY, CDR2 SMNVEV (reference sequence). Written as DNA, the CDR3 is TGTGCCAGCAGGATTGGGGGGACAGGGTTATACGAGCAGTACTTC. Its protein product is CASRIGGTGLYEQYF.

This clonotype was counted a few times. The chain links TRBV7-9 to TRBJ1-1; D gene unclear. The CDR3 length is 14 residues. The V gene's germline CDR1 is SEHNR and CDR2 FQNEAQ (reference sequence). The V end was cut by 1 base, the J end by 1 base, with 7 bases between. CDR3 amino acids: CASSLVQTNTEAFF. The CDR3, as DNA: TGTGCCAGCAGCTTAGTACAGACGAACACTGAAGCTTTCTTT.

A few counts support this clonotype. The CDR3 protein is CASRSLAVNTGELFF. The CDR3 bases are TGTGCCAGCAGATCACTAGCGGTGAACACCGGGGAGCTGTTTTTT. This rearrangement joins TRBV4-2 to TRBJ2-2; 8 nucleotides align to TRBD2. Germline V gene sequence: CDR1 LGHNA, CDR2 YNFKEQ. The V gene end was trimmed by 6 bases and the J gene end by 1 base; junction bases not matched to a gene: 4. CDR3 length equals 15 residues.